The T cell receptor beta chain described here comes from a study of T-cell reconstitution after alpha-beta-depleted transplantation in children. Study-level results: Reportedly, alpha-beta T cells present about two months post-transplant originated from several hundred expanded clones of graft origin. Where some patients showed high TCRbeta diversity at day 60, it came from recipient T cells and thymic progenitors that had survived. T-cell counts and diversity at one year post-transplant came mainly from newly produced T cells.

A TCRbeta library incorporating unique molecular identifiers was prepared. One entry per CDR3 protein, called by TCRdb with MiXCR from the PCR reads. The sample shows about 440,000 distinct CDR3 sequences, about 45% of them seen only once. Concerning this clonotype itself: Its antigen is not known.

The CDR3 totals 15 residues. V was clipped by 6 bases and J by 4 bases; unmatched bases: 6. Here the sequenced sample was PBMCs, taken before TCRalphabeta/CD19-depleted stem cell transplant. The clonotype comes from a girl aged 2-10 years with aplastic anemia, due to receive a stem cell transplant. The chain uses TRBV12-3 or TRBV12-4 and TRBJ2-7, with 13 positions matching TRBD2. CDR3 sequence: CASREGLAGRYEQYF. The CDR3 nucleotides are TGTGCCAGCAGAGAGGGACTAGCGGGAAGGTACGAGCAGTACTTC.